The 22 T cell receptor gamma chains below were found in one sample sequenced in a study of γδ T cells in repeated Plasmodium falciparum infection. Flow sorting of PBMC yielded separate Vgamma9/Vdelta2+ and Vdelta2-negative gammadelta T cell populations for bulk repertoire analysis. TCRdb fed the multiplex PCR reads into CATT to redo clone calling. This sample has tens of thousands of gamma-chain clones, with over 1.3% found just once. The sample consisted of gamma-delta T cells from blood. Receptor source: a pool of human donors (malaria-infected and uninfected, not separated).

A word on this clone: A read error likely explains why the TCRdb protein, taken from a much larger clone, differs from this DNA's translation at residue 5; the protein shown is translated from the DNA. This chain joins TRGV4 and TRGJP2. The J gene, missing from TCRdb, was assigned here through DNA to germline matching. CDR1 is EGSTGY, CDR2 YDSYTSSV, per germline. This CDR3 contains 18 residues. In DNA form, the CDR3 reads TGTGCCACCTGGGGTGGGCTCGCCCTATATAGTAGTGATTGGATCAAGACGTTT. Amino acids: CATWGGLALYSSDWIKTF.

A note on this clone: The mismatch at residue 10 between this DNA's translation and the TCRdb protein of a much larger clone likely reflects a read error; the protein shown is translated from the DNA. V gene TRGV9 was called; the J gene was not. This CDR3 has 12 residues. CDR1 GITISATS and CDR2 ISYDGTV come from the germline V gene (reference sequence). Written as DNA, the CDR3 is TGTGCCTTGTGGGGCCCCTATTATAAGAGACTCTTT. It translates to CALWGPYYKRLF.

Comment on this clone: It is unclear where the CDR3 begins or ends on the DNA, so no DNA is shown, and the CDR3 is as TCRdb lists it. The sample holds other DNA sequences that translate to the same CDR3. There is no J gene call, but TRGV2 is given as the V gene. Per the germline V gene, CDR1 is EGSNGY and CDR2 is YDSYNSKV. The CDR3 comprises 19 residues, both ends counted. CDR3 in amino acids: CATWERIIIRNSLAVEQHF.

In its sample, this clone was seen many times. The TCRdb protein comes from a much larger clone and disagrees with this DNA's translation at residue 11, likely due to a read error; the protein given here is derived from the DNA. This chain joins TRGV9 and TRGJ1 or TRGJ2. The J gene, not given by TCRdb, was assigned here from a germline match of the nucleotide sequence. The V gene's germline CDR1 is GITISATS and CDR2 ISYDGTV (reference sequence). CDR3 length: 14 residues. The DNA for the CDR3 is TGTGCCTTGTGGGAGGACGAGAATTATTATGAGAAACTCTTT. It codes for CALWEDENYYEKLF.

Many counts were recorded for this clone. The protein that TCRdb holds for this DNA derives from a much larger clone and differs from the translated DNA at residue 12, which likely indicates a read error; the protein shown here is translated from the DNA. The gene calls are TRGV9 and TRGJ1 or TRGJ2. CDR3 length equals 14 residues. Germline-derived CDR1 and CDR2 are GITISATS and ISYDGTV (reference sequence). In DNA, the CDR3 is TGTGCCTTGTGGGAGGTGCAGGCTTATTATAAGAGACTCTTT. Translating gives CALWEVQAYYKRLF.

This clone turned up a few times. TCRdb has a much larger clone's protein, which differs at residue 4 from the translation of this DNA, likely because of a read error; what is shown is the protein translated from the DNA. This chain joins TRGV4 and TRGJ1 or TRGJ2. Since TCRdb gives no J gene, matching the DNA to germline was used here to assign it. CDR3 size: 14 residues. Looked up from germline, CDR1 is EGSTGY and CDR2 is YDSYTSSV. The CDR3 DNA reads TGTGCCACCCGGGATGCTCCGAATTATTATAAGAAACTCTTT. This translates into CATRDAPNYYKKLF.

This clone appeared a few times. A far larger clone differs by one base, so this is likely a read error. Other DNA variants within this sample encode the same CDR3. The J gene went uncalled, whereas the V gene is TRGV3. Germline V gene sequence: CDR1 VTNTFY, CDR2 YDVSTARD (reference sequence). This CDR3 region has 17 residues. The CDR3 protein is CATWDSIQELGKKIKVF. The CDR3 bases are TGTGCCACCTGGGACAGCATTCAAGAGTTGGGCAAAAAAATCAAGGTATTC.

This clone was observed many times. A far larger clone is only one base removed, so a read error is likely. This same CDR3 is encoded by further DNA sequences in the sample. The chain is built from TRGV9 and TRGJP. Germline V CDR1 and CDR2: GITISATS, ISYDGTV (reference sequence). CDR3 length equals 15 residues. The CDR3 loop reads CALWEQELGKKIKVF. Written as DNA, the CDR3 is TGTGCCTTGTGGGAGCAAGAGTTAGGCAAAAAAATCAAGGTATTT.

This clone was seen only a few times. This DNA's translation differs at residue 5 from TCRdb's protein, which comes from a much larger clone; a read error is likely, and the protein shown is translated from the DNA. J is TRGJ1 or TRGJ2 and V is TRGV9. The J gene was not available in TCRdb and was assigned here by matching the DNA to germline segments. The germline gives CDR1 GITISATS, CDR2 ISYDGTV (reference sequence). V was pared by 5 bases and J by 6 bases, with 10 bases of the junction left unmatched. This CDR3 has 13 amino acids. The CDR3 loop reads CALWGLGGYKKLF. The CDR3 DNA reads as TGTGCCTTGTGGGGCCTTGGGGGTTATAAGAAACTCTTT.

Many counts were recorded for this clone. CDR3 coding DNA: TGTGCCACCTGGGATAGGCGAGGTCGTTATTATAAGAAACTCTTT. It codes for CATWDRRGRYYKKLF. V usage is TRGV8 and J usage is TRGJ1 or TRGJ2. Here the J gene came from matching the DNA to germline, since TCRdb omits it. The germline V gene encodes CDR1 VENAVY and CDR2 YDSYNSRV. The CDR3 has 15 residues. V lost 0 bases to trimming and J lost 3 bases; unmatched junction nucleotides: 8.

This clone was observed a few times. The protein recorded in TCRdb matches a much larger clone and deviates from this DNA's translation at residue 10, suggesting a read error; the protein here is obtained by translating the DNA. The J gene has no call, while the V gene is TRGV2. The CDR3 totals 12 residues. Looked up from germline, CDR1 is EGSNGY and CDR2 is YDSYNSKV. The CDR3 DNA is TGTGCCACCTGGGACGACCATTATAAGGAACTCTTT. This encodes CATWDDHYKELF.

This clone has ten or more counts. This sequence may be a read error, since a much larger clone differs from it by one base. The rearrangement uses TRGV3 and TRGJ1 or TRGJ2. The germline gives CDR1 VTNTFY, CDR2 YDVSTARD (reference sequence). The CDR3 extends over 13 amino acids. Trimming at V came to 0 bases and at J to 4 bases, leaving 3 bases not matched to a gene. This CDR3 reads CATWDRGYYKKLF. Here the CDR3 DNA reads TGTGCCACCTGGGACAGGGGCTATTATAAGAAACTCTTT.

This clone is deemed medium-sized (0.01 to 0.1%). The chain carries TRGV3 and TRGJ1 or TRGJ2. From germline, CDR1 is VTNTFY and CDR2 YDVSTARD (reference sequence). J gave up 8 bases and V 0 bases, and 4 bases lay outside the gene matches. The CDR3 has 12 amino acids. CDR3 bases: TGTGCCACCTGGGACAGGCTCAATAAGAAACTCTTT. Translation gives CATWDRLNKKLF.

This clone is labeled as medium-sized. The chain joins TRGV9 to TRGJ1 or TRGJ2. The CDR3 runs 12 residues. The germline gives CDR1 GITISATS, CDR2 ISYDGTV (reference sequence). J gave up 2 bases and V 6 bases, and 4 bases lay outside the gene matches. The CDR3, as DNA: TGTGCCTTGTGGTTGGATTATTATAAGAAACTCTTT. Its protein product is CALWLDYYKKLF.

This clone occurred many times. This DNA's translation differs at residue 3 from TCRdb's protein, which comes from a much larger clone; a read error is likely, and the protein shown is translated from the DNA. The rearrangement joins TRGV9 to TRGJ1 or TRGJ2. CDR3 length: 13 residues. CDR1 is GITISATS, CDR2 ISYDGTV, per germline (reference sequence). The CDR3 loop reads CASWEVPKYKKLF. CDR3 DNA sequence: TGTGCCTCGTGGGAGGTACCGAAATATAAGAAACTCTTT.

This clone was observed many times. The gene calls are TRGV4 and TRGJ1 or TRGJ2. Germline CDR1 reads EGSTGY; CDR2 reads YDSYTSSV. This CDR3 is built from 14 residues. After removal of 5 bases from V and 0 bases from J, the junction contained 7 bases not matched to a gene. For the CDR3, the DNA is TGTGCCACCTGGGCCTACTCGAATTATTATAAGAAACTCTTT. It yields the protein CATWAYSNYYKKLF.

Remarks on this clone: A far larger clone differs by one base, so this is likely a read error. In the same sample, other DNA sequences code for this CDR3. Called V gene: TRGV9; the J gene was not called. CDR3 length equals 18 residues. CDR1 and CDR2 from the germline V gene are GITISATS and ISYDGTV (reference sequence). DNA for the CDR3: TGTGCCTTGTGGGAGGTGGTGGCGCAAGAGTTGGGCAAAAAAATCAAGGTGTTT. Translated, it gives CALWEVVAQELGKKIKVF.

Note on this clone: The protein held in TCRdb is that of a much larger clone and does not match this DNA's translation at residue 10, likely because of a read error; the protein shown is translated from the DNA. The J segment was not called; the V segment is TRGV9. The CDR3 has 12 residues. The V gene's germline CDR1 is GITISATS and CDR2 ISYDGTV (reference sequence). In DNA, the CDR3 is TGTGCCTTTTGGGGTAGTGATTGGATCAGGACGTTT. This translates into CAFWGSDWIRTF.

This clone was found a few times. A far more abundant clone sits one base away, making this likely a read error. The same CDR3 arises from other DNA sequences in this sample as well. The CDR3 DNA sequence: TGTGCCTTGTGGGAGGTGCACGCCTATTACTTGCAGAATTATTATAAGAAACTCTTT. Protein sequence: CALWEVHAYYLQNYYKKLF. V is TRGV9 and J is TRGJ1 or TRGJ2. The J gene comes from matching the DNA to germline here; TCRdb lacks it. This CDR3 is built from 19 residues. Germline V gene lookup returns CDR1 GITISATS and CDR2 ISYDGTV (reference sequence). After removal of 0 bases from V and 0 bases from J, the junction contained 17 bases not matched to a gene.

This clone came up a few times. This DNA's translation and the protein TCRdb lists, from a much larger clone, do not match at residue 15, likely due to a read error; the protein shown is translated from the DNA. This chain connects TRGV3 to TRGJ1 or TRGJ2. Germline matching of the DNA provided the J gene here, since TCRdb leaves it blank. This CDR3 region has 18 residues. Germline V lookup: CDR1 VTNTFY, CDR2 YDVSTARD (reference sequence). This chain's CDR3 is CATWDRRIARTLYYRKLF. Here the CDR3 DNA reads TGTGCCACCTGGGACAGGCGAATAGCCAGGACCCTTTATTATAGGAAACTCTTT.

With regard to this clone: TCRdb pairs this DNA with a much larger clone's protein that differs at residue 7, likely a read error; the protein shown was translated from the DNA. V is TRGV9 and J is TRGJP. In the absence of a J gene in TCRdb, the DNA was matched to germline to assign it here. The V gene end was trimmed by 3 bases and the J gene end by 4 bases; junction bases not matched to a gene: 6. The CDR3 contains 17 residues. Germline V gene data show CDR1 as GITISATS and CDR2 as ISYDGTV (reference sequence). CDR3 sequence (DNA): TGTGCCTTGTGGGAGTACAGACAAGAGTTGGGCAAAAAAATCAAGGTATTT. Protein sequence: CALWEYRQELGKKIKVF.

This clone showed up many times. TCRdb's entry gives the protein of a much larger clone, which mismatches this DNA's translation at residue 12, likely from a read error; the protein reported here is translated from the DNA. The chain links TRGV3 to TRGJP1. The J gene, absent from TCRdb, was called here by matching the DNA to germline. The germline V gene has CDR1 VTNTFY and CDR2 YDVSTARD (reference sequence). The CDR3 covers 15 residues. CDR3 DNA: TGTGCCACCTGGGACAGCGTCCACACTGGTTGGCTCAAGATATTT. The encoded protein is CATWDSVHTGWLKIF.